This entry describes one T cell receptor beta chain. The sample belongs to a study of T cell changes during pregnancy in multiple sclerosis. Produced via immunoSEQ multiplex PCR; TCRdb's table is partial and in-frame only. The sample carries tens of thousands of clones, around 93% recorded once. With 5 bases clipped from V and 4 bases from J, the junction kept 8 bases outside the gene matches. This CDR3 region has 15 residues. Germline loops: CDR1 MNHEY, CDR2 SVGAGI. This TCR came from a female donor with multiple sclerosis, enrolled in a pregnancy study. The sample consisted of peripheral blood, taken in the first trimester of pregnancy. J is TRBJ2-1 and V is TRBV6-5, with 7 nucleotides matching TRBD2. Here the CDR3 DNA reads TGTGCCAGCAGTCCCCTCGGGGGAGGGTACAATGAGCAGTTCTTC. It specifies CASSPLGGGYNEQFF.